Described below is a single T cell receptor (beta chain) sequence and its context. Antigen specificity is unknown. This sample stems from a study of T cell repertoires and HLA-DP antigens. Study-level information: DNA input averaged around 200 ng in sorted CD137+CD4+ and 900 to 1,500 ng in pre-culture CD4+.

Sequencing was performed with immunoSEQ multiplex PCR; in TCRdb, only in-frame clones are kept and a portion is missing. Of around 110,000 clones detected, roughly 92% appear once; the ten largest clones hold about 0.27%. The CDR3 is 14 residues long. Germline CDR1 reads SGHTA; CDR2 reads FQGNSA. Trimming cost V 2 bases and J 5 bases, with 12 bases left between them. The chain uses TRBV7-2 and TRBJ1-1; unclear D gene. The origin of this receptor is a woman between 18 and 29 years old in good health and CMV-seronegative. The sequencing sample was made of CD4+ T cells from PBMCs. CDR3 sequence reads: CASSLNFRGTEAFF. The CDR3 DNA reads as TGTGCCAGCAGCTTAAATTTCCGGGGTACTGAAGCTTTCTTT.